The clone carrying this TCR beta chain has just a few counts. Study members were between about 18 and 95 years old and lived in some 22 US regions. The table came from immunoSEQ multiplex PCR; TCRdb's copy has only in-frame clones and leaves some out. The table records 400,000 or so clones, roughly nine tenths of them present only once. The record originates from a study of blood T cell repertoires in COVID-19. Study overall: Some COVID-19 samples were acute and others convalescent; all came from the United States, Italy and Spain.

The CDR3 covers 15 residues. The germline V gene has CDR1 SGHAT and CDR2 FQNNGV. V lost 2 bases and J lost 2, with 9 bases in between. The TCR sequence derives from a man younger than 45 who had recovered from COVID-19. Input material: PBMCs or T cells enriched from blood (not recorded which). This chain connects TRBV11-2 to TRBJ2-2; D not certain. The CDR3 protein is CASSLSLGNTGELFF. As DNA, the CDR3 is TGTGCCAGCAGCTTATCGCTCGGTAACACCGGGGAGCTGTTTTTT.